This TCR beta chain was sequenced for a study of T cell repertoires in cytomegalovirus infection. On the study more broadly: Both CMV infection and a matching HLA type were indicated by public TCR beta signatures.

Broader study findings: Totalled public TCR beta family frequency picked out people who carried CMV plus the relevant HLA.

Each CDR3 protein is one row after TCRdb ran MiXCR on the reads. The profile shows almost 550,000 distinct CDR3 sequences, more than 15% of them singletons. To note about this clonotype: The target antigen is unknown.

Germline CDR1 is MNHEY and CDR2 is SVGAGI. Trimming took 0 bases from V and 4 from J, leaving 12 bases between them. This CDR3 has 15 amino acids. V gene TRBV6-5 combines with J gene TRBJ1-1, with D maybe TRBD1 (6 bases). This clonotype originated in a human donor in good health (CMV status not recorded). Some clones in this sample may be carry-over from other donors' samples. The sample was CD8+ T cells from PBMCs. Written as DNA, the CDR3 is TGTGCCAGCAGTTACTCCAGGGGTGGGGGCACTGAAGCTTTCTTT. Translation gives CASSYSRGGGTEAFF.